This T cell receptor (beta chain) derives from a study of T-cell reconstitution after alpha-beta-depleted transplantation in children. Regarding the study as a whole: By about two months after transplant, alpha-beta T cells reportedly arose from several hundred graft clones that had expanded. Hyperexpanded clones declined; after one year, newly produced T cells mostly supplied diversity. Where some patients showed high TCRbeta diversity at day 60, it came from recipient T cells and thymic progenitors that had survived.

Unique molecular identifiers tagged the TCRbeta library. In TCRdb, the PCR reads were re-called with MiXCR into one record per CDR3 protein. The sample records 55,000 to 90,000 distinct CDR3 sequences, around 4.7% being singletons. This clonotype came up many times. No antigen is known for it. The specimen comprised PBMCs, mostly from graft donor cells, sampled 180 days after TCRalphabeta/CD19-depleted stem cell transplant. The sequence derives from a boy under two years old who had a stem cell transplant for acute myeloid leukemia, so the T cells may come from the graft donor.

CDR3 region: CAWTQGPTEAFF. CDR3 nucleotide sequence: TGTGCCTGGACTCAGGGGCCCACTGAAGCTTTCTTT. The chain uses TRBV30 and TRBJ1-1, with D tentatively TRBD1 (6 bases). CDR3 length: 12 amino acids. Trimming removed 4 bases at V and 4 bases at J, with 10 bases between. CDR1 and CDR2 (germline): GTSNPN, SVGIG (reference sequence).